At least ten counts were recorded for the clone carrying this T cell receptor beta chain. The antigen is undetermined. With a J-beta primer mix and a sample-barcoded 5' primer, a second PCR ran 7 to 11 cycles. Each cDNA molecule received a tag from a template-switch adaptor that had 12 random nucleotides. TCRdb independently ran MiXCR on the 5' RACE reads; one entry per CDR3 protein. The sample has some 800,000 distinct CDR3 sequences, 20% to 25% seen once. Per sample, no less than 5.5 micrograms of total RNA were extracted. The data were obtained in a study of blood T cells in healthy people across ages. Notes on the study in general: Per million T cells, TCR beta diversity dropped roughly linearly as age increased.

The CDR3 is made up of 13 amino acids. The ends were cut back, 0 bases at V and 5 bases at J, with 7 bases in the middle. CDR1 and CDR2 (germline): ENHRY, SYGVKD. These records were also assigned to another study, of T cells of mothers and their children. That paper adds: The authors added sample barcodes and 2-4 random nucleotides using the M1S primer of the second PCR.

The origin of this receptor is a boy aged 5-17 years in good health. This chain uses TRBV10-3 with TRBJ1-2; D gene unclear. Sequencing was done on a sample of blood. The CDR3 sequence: CAISESPGYGYTF. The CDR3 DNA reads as TGTGCCATCAGTGAGTCGCCGGGTTATGGCTACACCTTC.